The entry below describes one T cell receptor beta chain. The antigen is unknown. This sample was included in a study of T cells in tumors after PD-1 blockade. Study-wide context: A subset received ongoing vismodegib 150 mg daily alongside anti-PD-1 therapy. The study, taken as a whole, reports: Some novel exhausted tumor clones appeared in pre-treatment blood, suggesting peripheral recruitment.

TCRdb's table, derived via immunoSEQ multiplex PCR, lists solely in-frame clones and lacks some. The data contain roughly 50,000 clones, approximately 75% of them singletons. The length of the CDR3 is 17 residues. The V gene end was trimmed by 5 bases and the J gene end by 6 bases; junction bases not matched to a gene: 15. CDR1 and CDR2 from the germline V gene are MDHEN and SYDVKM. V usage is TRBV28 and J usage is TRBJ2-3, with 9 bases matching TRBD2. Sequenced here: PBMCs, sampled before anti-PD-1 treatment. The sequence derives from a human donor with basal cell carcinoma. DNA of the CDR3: TGTGCCAGCAGTCGTCGAGGTGGCGGGAGGGCCGTGGATACGCAGTATTTT. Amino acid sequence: CASSRRGGGRAVDTQYF.